The 17 T cell receptor beta chains reported below all come from one sample, sequenced in a study of early T cells in non-severe SARS-CoV-2 infection. MiXCR, applied by TCRdb to the 5' RACE reads, yields one record per CDR3 protein. The repertoire holds roughly 27,000 distinct CDR3 sequences, around 4% seen once, with approximately 4% in the top ten. Material for sequencing was whole blood. The receptors stem from an adult who was a healthcare worker with PCR-confirmed SARS-CoV-2 infection or an uninfected control (not recorded which).

This clonotype has ten or more counts. The rearrangement joins TRBV28 to TRBJ2-3, with TRBD2 matching over 14 bases. V shed 4 bases, J shed 6 bases, and the junction held 9 bases outside the gene matches. Germline assignment: CDR1 MDHEN and CDR2 SYDVKM. CDR3 size: 17 residues. Here the CDR3 DNA reads TGTGCCAGCAGTTCCGGGACTAGCGGGAGAGGGACGGATACGCAGTATTTT. Translating gives CASSSGTSGRGTDTQYF.

This clonotype was observed a handful of times. V usage is TRBV19 and J usage is TRBJ2-7; the D gene could be TRBD1 or TRBD2 (5 bases each). The V gene lost 2 bases and the J gene lost 3 bases, with 14 bases spanning the gap. The germline CDR1 and CDR2 sequences are LNHDA and SQIVND (reference sequence). The CDR3 runs to 15 residues. DNA for the CDR3: TGTGCCAGTAGTATAAGGGACCCGACCAACTACGAGCAGTACTTC. Translating gives CASSIRDPTNYEQYF.

This clonotype is classed as medium-sized. This rearrangement joins TRBV13 to TRBJ1-1, with a tentative D call TRBD1 (6 bases). The CDR3 totals 14 residues. Germline CDR1 PRHDT, CDR2 FYEKMQ (reference sequence). V was cut by 7 bases and J by 4 bases, with 16 bases left in between. The CDR3 DNA reads TGTGCCAGCACAGGGGAAGACGGGAGCACTGAAGCTTTCTTT. Its protein product is CASTGEDGSTEAFF.

The J gene is TRBJ2-2, the V gene TRBV5-4; D is tentatively TRBD1 or TRBD2 (5 bases each). There are 15 residues in the CDR3. Between the trimmed V and J ends, which lost 9 bases and 6 bases, there was a span of 21 bases. CDR1 is SGHNT, CDR2 YYREEE, per germline (reference sequence). The CDR3 DNA reads as TGTGCCACCGCCCCCCGCGGGTTGACAGCCGGGGAGCTGTTTTTT. It specifies CATAPRGLTAGELFF.

This clonotype has a count of ten or more. V usage is TRBV2 and J usage is TRBJ1-6; D uncertain. The CDR3 totals 11 residues. Looked up from germline, CDR1 is SNHLY and CDR2 is FYNNEI. V shed 7 bases and J shed 10 bases, with 8 bases lying between them. CDR3 coding DNA: TGTGCCAGCACAGTCCAATCACCCCTCCACTTT. This translates into CASTVQSPLHF.

There are many counts of this clonotype. The J gene is TRBJ1-1, the V gene TRBV5-1; D gene unclear. The CDR3 length is 12 residues. Germline-derived CDR1 and CDR2 are SGHRS and YFSETQ. The CDR3 sequence is CDGDKAPTEAFF. The CDR3 DNA sequence: TGCGATGGAGACAAGGCGCCCACTGAAGCTTTCTTT.

This clonotype was seen repeatedly, ten times or more. J is TRBJ1-2 and V is TRBV3-1; 7 nucleotides match TRBD1. The CDR3 runs 15 residues. V was clipped by 0 bases and J by 3 bases; unmatched bases: 4. In germline, CDR1 is LGHDT, CDR2 YNNKEL (reference sequence). CDR3 coding DNA: TGTGCCAGCAGCCAAGACAACAGGGGAGACTATGGCTACACCTTC. Encoded protein: CASSQDNRGDYGYTF.

This clonotype was found many times. The chain employs TRBV29-1 and TRBJ1-2; no clear D gene. The V end lost 0 bases, the J end lost 5 bases, and 19 bases lay between the germline ends. The CDR3 has 16 amino acids. Germline V gives CDR1 SQVTM, CDR2 ANQGSEA. The CDR3 nucleotides are TGCAGCGTTGAAGAAACAAGTGGAGCTTTTGGGTATGGCTACACCTTC. Its protein product is CSVEETSGAFGYGYTF.

This clonotype was counted ten times or more. The chain uses TRBV5-8 and TRBJ2-1; TRBD2 matches 9 bases. J was trimmed by 4 bases and V by 5 bases; bases with no gene match: 4. The CDR3 spans 14 residues. Germline CDR1 is SGHTS and CDR2 is YDEGEE. The CDR3 sequence: CASRASGTYNEQFF. CDR3 nucleotides: TGTGCCAGCAGGGCTAGCGGGACATACAATGAGCAGTTCTTC. The full variable domain, completed using reference TRBV5-8 and TRBJ2-1, is EAGVTQSPTHLIKTRGQQATLRCSPISGHTSVYWYQQALGLGLQFLLWYDEGEERNRGNFPPRFSGRQFPNYSSELNVNALELEDSALYLCASRASGTYNEQFFGPGTRLTVL.

This clonotype was observed at least ten times. This sequence joins TRBV28 and TRBJ2-7, with D possibly being TRBD2 (7 bases). Per the germline V gene, CDR1 is MDHEN and CDR2 is SYDVKM. CDR3 length: 15 amino acids. The V end was cut by 4 bases, the J end by 0 bases, with 13 bases between. CDR3 nucleotides: TGTGCCAGCAGTTCCCAAGGGGGGGGCTCCTACGAGCAGTACTTC. Translated: CASSSQGGGSYEQYF.

This clonotype was counted at least ten times. The chain carries TRBV20-1 and TRBJ2-7; D remains unclear. Between the trimmed V and J ends, which lost 0 bases and 1 base, there was a span of 13 bases. This CDR3 is 15 amino acids long. Germline CDR1 is DFQATT and CDR2 is SNEGSKA (reference sequence). The CDR3 sequence is CSARDHDNLSYEQYF. CDR3 nucleotides: TGCAGTGCTAGAGATCATGACAATTTATCCTACGAGCAGTACTTC.

The table lists this clonotype with many counts. V and J are TRBV7-3 and TRBJ1-2; maybe TRBD1 (5 bases). The germline gives CDR1 SGHTA, CDR2 FQGTGA. This CDR3 is built from 14 residues. V shed 2 bases and J shed 3 bases, with 10 bases lying between them. CDR3: CASSLGAVDYGYTF. The CDR3, as DNA: TGTGCCAGCAGCTTAGGGGCAGTCGACTATGGCTACACCTTC.

This clonotype has ten or more counts. This chain connects TRBV19 to TRBJ2-2; the D is unclear. The CDR3 is 15 amino acids. The germline V gene has CDR1 LNHDA and CDR2 SQIVND (reference sequence). Trimming pared 0 bases from V and 5 bases from J, leaving 10 bases between. The CDR3 DNA is TGTGCCAGTAGTATAGATCGGGCCGAAACCGGGGAGCTGTTTTTT. Residues: CASSIDRAETGELFF.

In its sample, this clonotype was seen a few times. The rearrangement joins TRBV9 to TRBJ2-7; tentatively, D is TRBD2 (6 bases). The germline V gene encodes CDR1 SGDLS and CDR2 YYNGEE. Trimming stripped 1 base from V and 3 bases from J, with 8 bases between. The CDR3 has 13 amino acids. CDR3 sequence reads: CASSVQGGYEQYF. CDR3 coding DNA: TGTGCCAGCAGCGTACAGGGAGGCTACGAGCAGTACTTC.

This clonotype qualifies as medium-sized. V gene TRBV7-8 combines with J gene TRBJ2-3; 11 bases are a match to TRBD2. This CDR3 contains 19 residues. Trimming cost V 4 bases and J 1 base; bases outside gene matches: 13. CDR1 SGHVS and CDR2 FQNEAQ come from the germline V gene. Here the CDR3 DNA reads TGTGCCAGCAGCTCGAAGGTGGTAGCGGGAGGGCGGGGCACAGATACGCAGTATTTT. Translated, it gives CASSSKVVAGGRGTDTQYF.

This clonotype came up many times. The chain carries TRBV20-1 and TRBJ2-7; TRBD2 matches 8 bases. Germline CDR1 and CDR2: DFQATT and SNEGSKA (reference sequence). The ends lost 3 bases at V and 6 bases at J; junction bases unmatched: 10. The CDR3 runs to 14 residues. CDR3 amino acids: CSASGRVLGGEQYF. CDR3 DNA sequence: TGCAGTGCTAGCGGGAGGGTGTTAGGGGGCGAGCAGTACTTC.

This clonotype showed up many times. The chain uses TRBV7-9 and TRBJ1-5; 7 bases fit TRBD1. The V gene end was trimmed by 2 bases and the J gene end by 6 bases; junction bases not matched to a gene: 1. The CDR3 loop spans 13 amino acids. Germline V lookup: CDR1 SEHNR, CDR2 FQNEAQ (reference sequence). The CDR3 protein is CASSLNRGQPQHF. The CDR3, as DNA: TGTGCCAGCAGCTTAAACAGGGGTCAGCCCCAGCATTTT. Combining the CDR3 with reference TRBV7-9 and TRBJ1-5 gives the whole variable domain DTGVSQNPRHKITKRGQNVTFRCDPISEHNRLYWYRQTLGQGPEFLTYFQNEAQLEKSRLLSDRFSAERPKGSFSTLEIQRTEQGDSAMYLCASSLNRGQPQHFGDGTRLSIL.